This T cell receptor (beta chain) came from a study of cytomegalovirus exposure and HLA in healthy donors. The germline V gene has CDR1 MNHEY and CDR2 SVGAGI. The CDR3 extends over 14 amino acids. The V segment lost 0 bases and the J segment 4 bases; nucleotides outside the gene matches: 2. PCR employed 60 Vbeta and 13 Jbeta primers. This table comes from immunoSEQ multiplex PCR, and its TCRdb copy is limited to in-frame clones, with some not included. The table includes approximately 69,000 clones, around 74% detected once. This clone has just a few counts. Antigen: not known. General observations from the study: As a later analysis showed, a missense DCLRE1C variant was linked to trimming of TCR beta V- and J-genes. Productive rates of about 87% or about 30% were seen for most TCR beta V segments in an earlier analysis. CMV serostatus stood as the only immune exposure information on hand.

Donors consisted of healthy bone marrow donors. The chain carries TRBV6-5 and TRBJ1-1; 7 nucleotides match TRBD1. The sample was PBMCs. The receptor comes from a woman younger than 45 in good health and CMV-seropositive. The CDR3: CASSYSSGGTEAFF. The CDR3 bases are TGTGCCAGCAGTTACTCTTCAGGGGGCACTGAAGCTTTCTTT.